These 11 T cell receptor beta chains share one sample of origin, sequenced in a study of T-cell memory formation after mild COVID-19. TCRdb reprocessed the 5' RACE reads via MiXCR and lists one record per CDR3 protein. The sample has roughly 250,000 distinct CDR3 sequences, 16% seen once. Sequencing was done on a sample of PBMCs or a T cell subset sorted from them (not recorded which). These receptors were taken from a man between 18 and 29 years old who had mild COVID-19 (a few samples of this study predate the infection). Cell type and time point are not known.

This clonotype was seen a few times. The CDR3 reads CASSYRGRGVSTDTQYF. CDR3 in DNA: TGTGCCAGCAGCTACAGGGGGCGGGGTGTTAGTACAGATACGCAGTATTTT. The V call is TRBV28, the J call TRBJ2-3, with 9 bases fitting TRBD1. Germline trimming cut 6 bases from V and 3 bases from J; bases unmatched to any gene: 13. CDR3 length: 17 residues. Per the germline V gene, CDR1 is MDHEN and CDR2 is SYDVKM.

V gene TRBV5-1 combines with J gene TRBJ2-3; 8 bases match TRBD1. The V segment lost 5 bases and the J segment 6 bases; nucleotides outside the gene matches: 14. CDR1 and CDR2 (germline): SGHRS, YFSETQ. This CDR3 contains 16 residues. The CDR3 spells CASSYKPGGPADTQYF. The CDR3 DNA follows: TGCGCCAGCAGTTACAAACCAGGGGGCCCTGCGGATACGCAGTATTTT.

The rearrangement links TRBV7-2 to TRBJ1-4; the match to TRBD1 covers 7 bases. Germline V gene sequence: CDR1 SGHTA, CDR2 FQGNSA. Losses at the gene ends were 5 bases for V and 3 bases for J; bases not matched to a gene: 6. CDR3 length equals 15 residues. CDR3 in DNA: TGTGCCAGCAGCGCCCGAGGGGGCCCTAATGAAAAACTGTTTTTT. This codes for CASSARGGPNEKLFF. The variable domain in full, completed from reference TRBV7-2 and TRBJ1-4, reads GAGVSQSPSNKVTEKGKDVELRCDPISGHTALYWYRQSLGQGLEFLIYFQGNSAPDKSGLPSDRFSAERTGGSVSTLTIQRTQQEDSAVYLCASSARGGPNEKLFFGSGTQLSVL.

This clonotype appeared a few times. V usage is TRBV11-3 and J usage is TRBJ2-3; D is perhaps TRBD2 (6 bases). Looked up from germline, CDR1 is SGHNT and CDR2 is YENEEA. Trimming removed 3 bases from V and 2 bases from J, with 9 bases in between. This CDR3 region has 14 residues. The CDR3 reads CASSFGGVTDTQYF. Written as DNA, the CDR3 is TGTGCCAGCAGCTTCGGGGGAGTCACAGATACGCAGTATTTT.

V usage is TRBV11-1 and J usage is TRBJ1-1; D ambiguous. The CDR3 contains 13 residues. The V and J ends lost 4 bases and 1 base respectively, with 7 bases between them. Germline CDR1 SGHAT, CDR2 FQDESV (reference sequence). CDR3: CASSSSENTEAFF. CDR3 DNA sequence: TGTGCCAGCAGCTCCTCGGAGAACACTGAAGCTTTCTTT.

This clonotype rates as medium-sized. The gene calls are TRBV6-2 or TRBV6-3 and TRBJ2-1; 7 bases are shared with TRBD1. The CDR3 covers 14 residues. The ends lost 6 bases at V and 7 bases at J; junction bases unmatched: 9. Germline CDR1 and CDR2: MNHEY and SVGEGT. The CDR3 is CASRVGTVGNEQFF. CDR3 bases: TGTGCCAGCAGGGTGGGGACAGTGGGGAATGAGCAGTTCTTC.

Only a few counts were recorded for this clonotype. The chain's CDR3 is CSAEVDPSSYNEQFF. The DNA for the CDR3 is TGCAGTGCTGAGGTAGATCCGAGCTCCTACAATGAGCAGTTCTTC. The rearrangement joins TRBV20-1 to TRBJ2-1, with D unresolved. V was cut by 5 bases and J by 0 bases, with 14 bases left in between. There are 15 residues in the CDR3. Germline V gene sequence: CDR1 DFQATT, CDR2 SNEGSKA (reference sequence).

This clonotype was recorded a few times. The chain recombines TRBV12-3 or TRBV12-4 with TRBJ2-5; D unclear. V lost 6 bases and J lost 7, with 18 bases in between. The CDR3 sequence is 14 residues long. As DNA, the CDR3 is TGTGCCAGCAGCTCATCAATTTTAAAGGGGACCCAGTACTTC. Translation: CASSSSILKGTQYF.

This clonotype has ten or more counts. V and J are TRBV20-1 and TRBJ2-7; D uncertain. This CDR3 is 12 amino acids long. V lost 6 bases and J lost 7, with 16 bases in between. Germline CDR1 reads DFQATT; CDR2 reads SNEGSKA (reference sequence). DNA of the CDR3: TGCAGTGCCAGTACGGGTCCAACAGAGCAGTACTTC. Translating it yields CSASTGPTEQYF.

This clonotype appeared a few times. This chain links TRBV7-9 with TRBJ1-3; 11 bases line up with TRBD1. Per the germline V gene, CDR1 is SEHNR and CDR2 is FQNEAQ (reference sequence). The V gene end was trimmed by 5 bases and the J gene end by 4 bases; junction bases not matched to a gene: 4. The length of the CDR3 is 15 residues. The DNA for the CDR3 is TGTGCCAGCAGCAAGGACAGGGGGCGCGGAAACACCATATATTTT. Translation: CASSKDRGRGNTIYF.

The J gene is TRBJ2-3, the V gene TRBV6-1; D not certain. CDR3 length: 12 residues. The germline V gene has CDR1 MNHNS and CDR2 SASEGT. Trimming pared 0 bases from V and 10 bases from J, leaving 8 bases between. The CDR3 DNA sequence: TGTGCCAGCAGTGAAGCCATCGTTTCGCAGTATTTT. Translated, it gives CASSEAIVSQYF.